This T cell receptor beta chain was observed in a study of shared clonotypes between healthy human individuals. Using immunoSEQ multiplex PCR, the repertoire was profiled, and TCRdb retains in-frame clones only, with some absent. The profile shows 450,000 to 500,000 clones, around three quarters of them singletons. Germline V gene data show CDR1 as SGHNT and CDR2 as YENEEA. The CDR3 is 15 amino acids. V shed 1 base and J shed 5 bases, with 14 bases lying between them. Material for sequencing was PBMCs. The rearrangement uses TRBV11-3 and TRBJ1-1; D remains ambiguous. The receptor comes from a woman between 35 and 50 years old in good health. Some clones in this sample may be carry-over from other donors' samples. The CDR3: CASSLVVLGFTEAFF. For the CDR3, the DNA is TGTGCCAGCAGCTTAGTGGTTTTGGGATTTACTGAAGCTTTCTTT.